One and the same sample provided the 23 T cell receptor beta chains below, sequenced in a study of OX40 agonist ivuxolimab in advanced cancers. Assay used: immunoSEQ multiplex PCR; TCRdb lists only in-frame clones, some missing. The profile covers under 80,000 clones, with 80% to 90% appearing a single time and approximately 1% taken by the ten largest. Material: CD4+ or CD8+ T cells sorted from blood, obtained in a trial of the OX40 agonist ivuxolimab. The receptors were gathered from an adult with an advanced solid tumor such as melanoma, head and neck, liver or kidney cancer.

In its sample, this clone was seen a few times. The gene calls are TRBV19 and TRBJ2-7, with D tentatively TRBD1 (6 bases). This CDR3 is built from 16 residues. V shed 5 bases and J shed 5 bases, with 22 bases lying between them. The germline CDR1 and CDR2 sequences are LNHDA and SQIVND (reference sequence). CDR3 protein: CASSSSPSTGYNEQYF. The DNA for the CDR3 is TGTGCCAGTAGTTCCTCTCCCTCAACAGGGTACAACGAGCAGTACTTC.

The chain uses TRBV30 and TRBJ1-2, with D perhaps matching TRBD1 (5 bases). Germline V gives CDR1 GTSNPN, CDR2 SVGIG (reference sequence). The CDR3 runs to 15 residues. Trimming removed 4 bases at V and 3 bases at J, with 18 bases between. CDR3 protein: CAWKAGATGHYGYTF. The CDR3 DNA reads as TGTGCCTGGAAGGCCGGAGCCACAGGTCACTATGGCTACACCTTC.

The genes are TRBV29-1 and TRBJ1-1; 8 bases match TRBD1. The CDR3 covers 15 residues. The ends lost 5 bases at V and 6 bases at J; junction bases unmatched: 14. Germline values: CDR1 SQVTM, CDR2 ANQGSEA. Here the CDR3 reads CSVTVTGVKDAEAFF. In nucleotides, the CDR3 is TGCAGCGTTACCGTGACAGGGGTAAAAGATGCTGAAGCTTTCTTT.

The chain links TRBV5-1 to TRBJ1-6, with D maybe TRBD1 (5 bases). The length of the CDR3 is 16 residues. V lost 0 bases and J lost 4, with 11 bases in between. The germline CDR1 and CDR2 sequences are SGHRS and YFSETQ. In DNA, the CDR3 is TGCGCCAGCAGCTTGGTTAGGGGTGGGTATAATTCACCCCTCCACTTT. This encodes CASSLVRGGYNSPLHF.

The rearrangement uses TRBV5-5 and TRBJ1-5, with 9 bases lining up with TRBD1. The CDR3 runs 16 residues. CDR1 and CDR2 from the germline V gene are SGHKS and YYEKEE (reference sequence). Unmatched junction bases numbered 6, after V lost 4 bases and J lost 1 base. The CDR3 nucleotides are TGTGCCAGCAGCGTTGACAGGGGGAAGAGCAATCAGCCCCAGCATTTT. Amino acid sequence: CASSVDRGKSNQPQHF.

There are a few counts of this clone. The V gene is TRBV7-2, the J gene TRBJ1-1; D is undetermined. The CDR3 runs 15 residues. The V and J ends lost 2 bases and 3 bases respectively, with 13 bases between them. Germline loops: CDR1 SGHTA, CDR2 FQGNSA. CDR3 protein: CASSLRKGWDTEAFF. The CDR3 coding sequence is TGTGCCAGCAGCTTACGGAAGGGCTGGGACACTGAAGCTTTCTTT.

The chain joins TRBV5-1 to TRBJ2-5; a possible D gene is TRBD1 (6 bases). Trimming pared 3 bases from V and 9 bases from J, leaving 21 bases between. The CDR3 loop spans 15 amino acids. Germline-derived CDR1 and CDR2 are SGHRS and YFSETQ. The CDR3 here is CASSSEGQGTRAQYF. CDR3 nucleotides: TGCGCCAGCAGCTCTGAGGGGCAGGGGACCAGGGCCCAGTACTTC. The full variable domain, its missing parts supplied by reference TRBV5-1 and TRBJ2-5, is KAGVTQTPRYLIKTRGQQVTLSCSPISGHRSVSWYQQTPGQGLQFLFEYFSETQRNKGNFPGRFSGRQFSNSRSEMNVSTLELGDSALYLCASSSEGQGTRAQYFGPGTRLLVL.

The gene calls are TRBV6-5 and TRBJ1-2; 10 positions agree with TRBD1. Germline values: CDR1 MNHEY, CDR2 SVGAGI. The junction had 8 bases not matched to a gene; V was cut back by 0 bases and J by 7 bases. This CDR3 region has 16 residues. CDR3 loop: CASSYSVWDRGGGYTF. The CDR3 coding sequence is TGTGCCAGCAGTTACTCAGTGTGGGACAGGGGCGGTGGCTACACCTTC.

The J gene is TRBJ1-3, the V gene TRBV4-2; the D is unclear. CDR3 length: 15 amino acids. Trimming cost V 0 bases and J 2 bases, with 8 bases left between them. Germline loops: CDR1 LGHNA, CDR2 YNFKEQ. The chain's CDR3 is CASSQESGTGNTIYF. In nucleotides, the CDR3 is TGTGCCAGCAGCCAAGAGTCGGGGACTGGAAACACCATATATTTT.

In this sample, this clone turned up once. CDR3 sequence reads: CASSYTGGGQFF. The CDR3 DNA reads as TGTGCCAGCAGTTACACCGGAGGGGGGCAGTTCTTC. V usage is TRBV6-5 and J usage is TRBJ2-1; D assignment may be TRBD1 or TRBD2 (6 bases each). Germline loops: CDR1 MNHEY, CDR2 SVGAGI. The CDR3 length is 12 residues. Trimming left V 2 bases short and J 12 bases short, with 11 bases between.

The chain couples TRBV9 to TRBJ2-3; D gene unclear. Trimming stripped 1 base from V and 4 bases from J, with 10 bases between. The CDR3 is 14 amino acids. CDR1 and CDR2 from the germline V gene are SGDLS and YYNGEE. The chain's CDR3 is CASSVTVVSDTQYF. The CDR3 DNA follows: TGTGCCAGCAGCGTAACTGTGGTTTCAGATACGCAGTATTTT.

This clone has just a few counts. The chain uses TRBV11-1 and TRBJ2-6; D is perhaps TRBD1 (6 bases). CDR1 SGHAT and CDR2 FQDESV come from the germline V gene (reference sequence). CDR3 size: 15 residues. V gave up 10 bases and J gave up 0 bases, with 13 bases separating them. CDR3 nucleotides: TGTGCCACCCGGGACACCGACTCTGGGGCCAACGTCCTGACTTTC. Translation: CATRDTDSGANVLTF.

The chain carries TRBV7-9 and TRBJ1-5; weak D call: TRBD1 (6 bases). Germline V gene lookup returns CDR1 SEHNR and CDR2 FQNEAQ (reference sequence). Trimming shortened V by 5 bases and J by 4 bases, and 12 bases separated the two germline ends. CDR3 length: 14 residues. The CDR3 nucleotides are TGTGCCAGCAGCCTCACCGGACAGAATCAGCCCCAGCATTTT. Amino acid sequence: CASSLTGQNQPQHF.

This chain uses TRBV7-8 with TRBJ1-1, with 7 bases lining up with TRBD1. The CDR3 is 15 residues long. V was clipped by 5 bases and J by 11 bases; unmatched bases: 17. From germline, CDR1 is SGHVS and CDR2 FQNEAQ. In DNA, the CDR3 is TGTGCCAGCAGCCGTAACAACAGGGGTGGGCTGGAGGCTTTCTTT. This sequence encodes CASSRNNRGGLEAFF. The variable domain in full, completed from reference TRBV7-8 and TRBJ1-1, reads GAGVSQSPRYKVAKRGQDVALRCDPISGHVSLFWYQQALGQGPEFLTYFQNEAQLDKSGLPSDRFFAERPEGSVSTLKIQRTQQEDSAVYLCASSRNNRGGLEAFFGQGTRLTVV.

This chain joins TRBV6-5 and TRBJ2-7; the D gene is possibly TRBD1 (6 bases). Germline V lookup: CDR1 MNHEY, CDR2 SVGAGI. The CDR3 is 15 amino acids. V was pared by 5 bases and J by 2 bases, with 16 bases between. This chain's CDR3 is CASSNKQGTTYEQYF. CDR3 bases: TGTGCCAGCAGTAACAAACAGGGAACTACCTACGAGCAGTACTTC.

This clone was observed a single time. In DNA, the CDR3 is TGTGCCAGCTCACCTGCAATGAACACTGAAGCTTTCTTT. Residues: CASSPAMNTEAFF. This chain uses TRBV18 with TRBJ1-1, with D uncertain. From germline, CDR1 is KGHSH and CDR2 LQKENI. The CDR3 runs to 13 residues. Trimming shortened V by 3 bases and J by 0 bases, and 5 bases separated the two germline ends. Full variable domain (remainder filled in from reference TRBV18 and TRBJ1-1): NAGVMQNPRHLVRRRGQEARLRCSPMKGHSHVYWYRQLPEEGLKFMVYLQKENIIDESGMPKERFSAEFPKEGPSILRIQQVVRGDSAAYFCASSPAMNTEAFFGQGTRLTVV.

This clone has only a few counts. Other DNA sequences in this specimen translate into the identical CDR3. The CDR3 reads CSVRTESNQPQHF. As DNA, the CDR3 is TGCAGCGTTAGGACTGAGAGCAATCAGCCCCAGCATTTT. The chain employs TRBV29-1 and TRBJ1-5; D remains unclear. Trimming stripped 5 bases from V and 1 base from J, with 9 bases between. This CDR3 comprises 13 residues. Germline V CDR1 and CDR2: SQVTM, ANQGSEA.

The rearrangement links TRBV10-3 to TRBJ1-2, with D perhaps TRBD1 (5 bases). The V end lost 4 bases, the J end lost 8 bases, and 14 bases lay between the germline ends. Germline V gene sequence: CDR1 ENHRY, CDR2 SYGVKD. The CDR3 is 13 amino acids. Here the CDR3 reads CAISVGRELGYTF. The CDR3 nucleotides read TGTGCCATCAGTGTCGGCAGGGAGCTCGGCTACACCTTC.

The gene calls are TRBV5-5 and TRBJ1-6, with a weak D call TRBD1 (6 bases). There are 16 residues in the CDR3. V lost 4 bases and J lost 5, with 16 bases in between. Germline assignment: CDR1 SGHKS and CDR2 YYEKEE (reference sequence). CDR3 protein: CASSGTDRTHNSPLHF. CDR3 in DNA: TGTGCCAGCAGCGGTACGGACAGAACGCATAATTCACCCCTCCACTTT.

This clone was observed a handful of times. V is TRBV30 and J is TRBJ1-1; D is unclear. This CDR3 is 14 amino acids long. V gave up 8 bases and J gave up 7 bases, with 23 bases separating them. Germline CDR1 is GTSNPN and CDR2 is SVGIG (reference sequence). The CDR3 DNA follows: TGTGCCGGGTCGGGCGGCACCCTAGCCGGTGAAGCTTTCTTT. It yields the protein CAGSGGTLAGEAFF.

CDR3 nucleotide sequence: TGCGCCAGCAGCTTGGCCCGCATAGAGACCCAGTACTTC. Its translation is CASSLARIETQYF. V is TRBV5-1 and J is TRBJ2-5; D gene unclear. V dropped 0 bases and J dropped 4 bases, with 7 bases sitting between them. Germline V gives CDR1 SGHRS, CDR2 YFSETQ. The CDR3 has 13 residues.

This rearrangement joins TRBV11-2 to TRBJ1-1, with D perhaps TRBD1 (6 bases). Germline-derived CDR1 and CDR2 are SGHAT and FQNNGV. This CDR3 comprises 14 residues. Deletions cut 5 bases from V and 0 bases from J, with 10 bases between. CDR3 nucleotides: TGTGCCAGCAGCGGGACACGAATGAACACTGAAGCTTTCTTT. This sequence encodes CASSGTRMNTEAFF.

The chain combines TRBV6-5 with TRBJ2-5; 8 nucleotides agree with TRBD2. CDR3 length: 15 residues. Looked up from germline, CDR1 is MNHEY and CDR2 is SVGAGI. Unmatched junction bases numbered 7, after V lost 6 bases and J lost 1 base. DNA for the CDR3: TGTGCCAGCAGCAGACGGGGGGGCCCCCAAGAGACCCAGTACTTC. Its protein is CASSRRGGPQETQYF.